This is a list of T cell receptor beta chains from one sample in a study of breast tumors, draining lymph nodes, adjacent tissues. TCRdb ran MiXCR on the multiplex PCR reads and lists one entry per CDR3 protein. The top ten clones hold approximately 3.3% of a sample with approximately 210,000 distinct CDR3 sequences, around 35% of them seen once. The source material was axillary lymph node tissue. The receptor source for this set is a female donor with breast cancer. Some clones in this sample may be carry-over from other donors' samples. The CDR3 runs from the conserved cysteine through the conserved F or W. A D gene is named only where the DNA matches it firmly. Some rows mark clone size as missing; the rest say once, few, many or name a class of expanded clone.

CSASRQDLAFF	TGCAGTGCTAGTAGACAGGATCTGGCTTTCTTT	TRBJ1-1	TRBV20-1	few	11	.
CASSKTNGDEQFF	TGTGCCAGCAGTAAAACTAACGGGGATGAGCAGTTCTTC	TRBJ2-1	TRBV7-3	many	13	.
CASSPRGLFDEQYF	TGTGCCAGCAGTCCCCGGGGCCTTTTCGACGAGCAGTACTTC	TRBJ2-7	TRBV2	many	14	.
CSATTLDTQYF	TGCAGCGCAACTACCCTAGATACGCAGTATTTT	TRBJ2-3	TRBV29-1	.	11	.
CASSPQDRVDGYTF	TGTGCCAGTAGTCCCCAGGACAGGGTTGATGGCTACACCTTC	TRBJ1-2	TRBV19	.	14	TRBD1
CSVALTRDGKLFF	TGCAGCGTTGCCCTGACAAGGGATGGGAAACTGTTTTTT	TRBJ1-4	TRBV29-1	.	13	.
CASSPDGEVLYGYTF	TGCGCCAGCAGCCCGGACGGGGAAGTGCTCTATGGCTACACCTTC	TRBJ1-2	TRBV5-1	many	15	.
CASRTGTSALNEQFF	TGTGCCAGCAGGACCGGGACTAGCGCTCTCAATGAGCAGTTCTTC	TRBJ2-1	TRBV3-1	.	15	TRBD2
CASRQQGADGYTF	TGTGCCAGCAGACAACAGGGGGCGGACGGCTACACCTTC	TRBJ1-2	TRBV3-1	.	13	TRBD1
CAISGEGEKLFF	TGTGCCATCAGTGGGGAGGGTGAAAAACTGTTTTTT	TRBJ1-4	TRBV10-3	many	12	.
CSVQRGTTDTQYF	TGCAGTGTCCAGCGGGGGACCACAGATACGCAGTATTTT	TRBJ2-3	TRBV29-1	.	13	TRBD2
CASRERGPYNEQFF	TGTGCCAGCAGGGAACGGGGGCCCTACAATGAGCAGTTCTTC	TRBJ2-1	TRBV12-3/TRBV12-4	few	14	.
CASSIAGSSGRRSEQFF	TGTGCCAGCAGCATCGCCGGGAGTAGCGGGAGAAGGAGTGAGCAGTTCTTC	TRBJ2-1	TRBV7-9	.	17	TRBD2
CSARSGYTF	TGCAGTGCTAGGTCTGGCTACACCTTC	TRBJ1-2	TRBV20-1	.	9	.
CSGGQGYEKLFF	TGCAGCGGAGGACAGGGGTATGAAAAACTGTTTTTT	TRBJ1-4	TRBV29-1	.	12	TRBD1
CATGQRGIEQYF	TGTGCCACTGGACAGCGGGGAATCGAGCAGTACTTC	TRBJ2-7	TRBV10-3	.	12	.
CAGAGGRTDTQYF	TGTGCCGGGGCAGGCGGGAGGACAGATACGCAGTATTTT	TRBJ2-3	TRBV2	.	13	TRBD2
CASSRLSQPQHF	TGTGCCAGCAGCCGACTTAGTCAGCCCCAGCATTTT	TRBJ1-5	TRBV3-1	.	12	.
CASAQGPIGGYTF	TGTGCCAGTGCACAGGGTCCCATTGGGGGCTACACCTTC	TRBJ1-2	TRBV6-5	many	13	.
CASSRVWDTSYEQYF	TGTGCCAGCAGCCGAGTATGGGACACCTCCTACGAGCAGTACTTC	TRBJ2-7	TRBV27	.	15	.
CASSYSDFYEQYF	TGTGCCAGCAGCTATTCGGACTTCTACGAGCAGTACTTC	TRBJ2-7	TRBV11-2	many	13	.
CASSLAVAGRADTQYF	TGTGCCAGCAGCTTGGCGGTGGCGGGCCGAGCAGATACGCAGTATTTT	TRBJ2-3	TRBV5-5	few	16	.
CSARGSGRAYEQYF	TGCAGTGCTAGAGGTAGCGGGAGGGCCTACGAGCAGTACTTC	TRBJ2-7	TRBV20-1	many	14	TRBD2
CASGLGLLNTEAFF	TGTGCCAGCGGGCTCGGGCTGTTGAACACTGAAGCTTTCTTT	TRBJ1-1	TRBV7-9	.	14	.
CASSHAQGAAGGELFF	TGTGCCAGCAGTCACGCGCAGGGGGCGGCGGGCGGGGAGCTGTTTTTT	TRBJ2-2	TRBV6-5	.	16	TRBD1
CASSQSGAGGSPLHF	TGCGCCAGCAGCCAATCCGGGGCCGGGGGTTCACCCCTCCACTTT	TRBJ1-6	TRBV5-1	many	15	.
CAISGLAGRNEQFF	TGTGCCATCAGTGGACTAGCGGGACGAAATGAGCAGTTCTTC	TRBJ2-1	TRBV10-3	many	14	TRBD2
CASSYFRQSSGNTIYF	TGTGCCAGCAGTTACTTTCGACAGAGCTCTGGAAACACCATATATTTT	TRBJ1-3	TRBV6-6	many	16	.
CASSLYSYNEQFF	TGTGCCAGCAGCTTGTACTCCTACAATGAGCAGTTCTTC	TRBJ2-1	TRBV7-3	many	13	.
CASSLDRDKETQYF	TGTGCCAGCAGTCTTGACAGAGACAAGGAGACCCAGTACTTC	TRBJ2-5	TRBV6-5	many	14	.
CATSRGDRGLGTDTQYF	TGTGCCACCAGTCGCGGGGACAGGGGGCTAGGCACAGATACGCAGTATTTT	TRBJ2-3	TRBV24-1	.	17	TRBD1
CSAVGDGETQYF	TGCAGTGCTGTTGGGGATGGAGAGACCCAGTACTTC	TRBJ2-5	TRBV20-1	once	12	.
CSASTGQGELFF	TGCAGTGCTTCTACGGGACAGGGGGAGCTGTTTTTT	TRBJ2-2	TRBV20-1	.	12	TRBD1
CASSEAGPALKAQHF	TGTGCCAGCAGTGAAGCGGGGCCCGCGCTTAAGGCCCAGCATTTT	TRBJ1-5	TRBV6-1	many	15	.
CASSIDQVVNEQFF	TGTGCCAGTAGTATCGACCAAGTGGTTAATGAGCAGTTCTTC	TRBJ2-1	TRBV19	many	14	.
CASSAGGNTGELFF	TGTGCCAGCAGCGCCGGGGGAAACACCGGGGAGCTGTTTTTT	TRBJ2-2	TRBV9	many	14	.
CASSPSGSVYNEQFF	TGTGCCAGCTCACCGAGCGGGAGCGTCTACAATGAGCAGTTCTTC	TRBJ2-1	TRBV18	.	15	TRBD2
CASSLDRGPREGNTIYF	TGTGCCAGCAGCTTAGACAGGGGGCCGCGTGAAGGAAACACCATATATTTT	TRBJ1-3	TRBV7-9	many	17	TRBD1
CASSLDTGRLYYGYTF	TGTGCCAGCAGCTTAGATACGGGACGTCTCTACTATGGCTACACCTTC	TRBJ1-2	TRBV7-2	many	16	.
CASSARDTDTQYF	TGTGCCAGCAGCGCCCGAGACACAGATACGCAGTATTTT	TRBJ2-3	TRBV3-1	.	13	.
CASSEDRVGSPLHF	TGTGCCAGCAGTGAGGATAGGGTGGGTTCACCCCTCCACTTT	TRBJ1-6	TRBV2	many	14	.
CASSCGEGRDEQFF	TGTGCCAGCAGTTGCGGGGAGGGGAGGGATGAGCAGTTCTTC	TRBJ2-1	TRBV12-3/TRBV12-4	.	14	TRBD2
CASSITTSGRGGELFF	TGTGCCAGCAGCATTACGACTAGCGGGAGGGGCGGGGAGCTGTTTTTT	TRBJ2-2	TRBV9	many	16	TRBD2
CASSFRLAGANEQYF	TGTGCCAGCAGCTTTCGCCTAGCGGGAGCAAACGAGCAGTACTTC	TRBJ2-7	TRBV7-2	.	15	TRBD2
CASSIRTAKEQYF	TGTGCCAGTAGTATACGGACAGCTAAAGAGCAGTACTTC	TRBJ2-7	TRBV19	many	13	.
CASSKPGGGDEKLFF	TGTGCCAGCAGTAAACCGGGGGGTGGGGATGAAAAACTGTTTTTT	TRBJ1-4	TRBV12-3/TRBV12-4	.	15	.
CASSSGPDNEQFF	TGTGCCAGCAGCTCCGGGCCTGACAATGAGCAGTTCTTC	TRBJ2-1	TRBV7-6	many	13	.
CASSPRGIGDYGYTF	TGTGCCAGCAGCCCCCGGGGGATCGGAGACTATGGCTACACCTTC	TRBJ1-2	TRBV7-2	many	15	.
CASSYRDRVGYEQYF	TGCGCCAGCAGCTACCGGGACAGGGTAGGGTACGAGCAGTACTTC	TRBJ2-7	TRBV4-1	.	15	TRBD1
CSARDTQLNYGYTF	TGCAGTGCTAGAGATACCCAGCTTAACTATGGCTACACCTTC	TRBJ1-2	TRBV20-1	many	14	.
CASTTVNQETQYF	TGTGCCAGCACCACGGTTAACCAAGAGACCCAGTACTTC	TRBJ2-5	TRBV12-3/TRBV12-4	many	13	.
CASSHSGGTNEKLFF	TGTGCCAGCAGTCACTCGGGCGGGACAAATGAAAAACTGTTTTTT	TRBJ1-4	TRBV6-5	.	15	.
CSARANRGPAVSMNEQYF	TGCAGTGCTAGAGCTAACAGGGGCCCAGCTGTCTCGATGAACGAGCAGTACTTC	TRBJ2-7	TRBV20-1	many	18	TRBD1
CASSSVGQGADQPQHF	TGTGCCAGCAGCTCCGTAGGACAGGGGGCCGATCAGCCCCAGCATTTT	TRBJ1-5	TRBV11-2	.	16	TRBD1